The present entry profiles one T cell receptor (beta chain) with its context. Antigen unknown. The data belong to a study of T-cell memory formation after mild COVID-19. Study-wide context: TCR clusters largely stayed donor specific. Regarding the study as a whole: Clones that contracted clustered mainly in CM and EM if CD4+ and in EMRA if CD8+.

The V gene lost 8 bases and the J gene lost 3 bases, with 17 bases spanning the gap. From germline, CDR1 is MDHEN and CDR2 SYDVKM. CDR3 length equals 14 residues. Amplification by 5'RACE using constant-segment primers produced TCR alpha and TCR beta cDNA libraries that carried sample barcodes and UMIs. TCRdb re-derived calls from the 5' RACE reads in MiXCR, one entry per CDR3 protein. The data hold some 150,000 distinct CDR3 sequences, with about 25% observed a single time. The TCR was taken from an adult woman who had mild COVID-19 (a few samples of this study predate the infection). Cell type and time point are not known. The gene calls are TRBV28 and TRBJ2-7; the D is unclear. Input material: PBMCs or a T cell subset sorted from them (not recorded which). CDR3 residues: CASGLHLSYYEQYF. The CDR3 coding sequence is TGTGCCAGCGGCTTACACCTTTCTTACTACGAGCAGTACTTC.